This T cell receptor beta chain emerged from a study of CD8+ T cells in alopecia areata. At the level of the study: Grafting placed skin from approximately 6-12-month-old C3H/HeJ donors with spontaneous alopecia onto approximately 7-11-week-old female C3H/HeJ mice.

Trimming left V 0 bases short and J 6 bases short, with 10 bases between. CDR1 is NNHNN and CDR2 is SYGAGS in the germline V gene (reference sequence). CDR3 length: 14 amino acids. A few counts support this clone. The gene names here belong to mouse. The DNA ends 4 residues before the CDR3 does, and the rest of the CDR3 is filled in from the germline J gene. In each case, RNA was isolated and then reverse transcribed into cDNA as the sequencing template. The method was immunoSEQ multiplex PCR; TCRdb's version includes in-frame clones alone and lacks a portion of them. Reported are roughly 120,000 clones, none seen only once; the ten largest carry 15% to 20%.

This TCR was sampled from a C3H/HeJ mouse with alopecia areata. MHC haplotype of the mouse line: H2-k. Sequenced sample: lesional skin. The V gene is TRBV13-2, the J gene TRBJ2-1; possible D gene TRBD1, 5 bases. The sequenced CDR3 bases are TGTGCCAGCGGTGATGCAGCAGGGTTTGCT. This translates into CASGDAAGFA. The CDR3 in full is CASGDAAGFAEQFF.